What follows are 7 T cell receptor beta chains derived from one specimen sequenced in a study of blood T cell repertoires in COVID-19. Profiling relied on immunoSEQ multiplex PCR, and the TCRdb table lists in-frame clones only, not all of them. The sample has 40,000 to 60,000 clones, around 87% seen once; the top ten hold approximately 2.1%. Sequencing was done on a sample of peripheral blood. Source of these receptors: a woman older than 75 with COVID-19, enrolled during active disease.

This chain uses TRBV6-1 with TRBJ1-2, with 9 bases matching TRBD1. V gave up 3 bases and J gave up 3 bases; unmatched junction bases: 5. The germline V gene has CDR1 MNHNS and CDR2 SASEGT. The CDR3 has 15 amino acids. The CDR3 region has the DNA TGTGCCAGCAGTGACCGGACAGGGGTATACTATGGCTACACCTTC. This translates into CASSDRTGVYYGYTF.

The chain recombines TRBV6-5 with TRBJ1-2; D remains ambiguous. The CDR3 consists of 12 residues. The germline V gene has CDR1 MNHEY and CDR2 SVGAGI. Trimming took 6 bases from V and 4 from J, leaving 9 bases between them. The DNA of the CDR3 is TGTGCCAGCAGGAGCAGGCTCTATGGCTACACCTTC. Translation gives CASRSRLYGYTF.

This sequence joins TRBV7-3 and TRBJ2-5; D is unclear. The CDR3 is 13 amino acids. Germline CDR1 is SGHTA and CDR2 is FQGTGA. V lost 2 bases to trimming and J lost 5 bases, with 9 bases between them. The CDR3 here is CASSLSSLETQYF. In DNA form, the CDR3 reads TGTGCCAGCAGCTTATCCTCGTTGGAGACCCAGTACTTC.

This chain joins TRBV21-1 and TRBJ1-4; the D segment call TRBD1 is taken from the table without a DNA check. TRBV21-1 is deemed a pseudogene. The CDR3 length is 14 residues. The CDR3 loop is CASPQGRVNEKLFF. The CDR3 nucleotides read TGTGCCAGCCCCCAGGGGCGGGTTAATGAAAAACTGTTTTTT.

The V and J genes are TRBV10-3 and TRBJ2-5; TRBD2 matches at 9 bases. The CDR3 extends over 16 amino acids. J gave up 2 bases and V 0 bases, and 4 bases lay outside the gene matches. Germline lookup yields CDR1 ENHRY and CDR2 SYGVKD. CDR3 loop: CAISESVLAGQETQYF. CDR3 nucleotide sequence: TGTGCCATCAGTGAGTCTGTGCTAGCGGGGCAAGAGACCCAGTACTTC.

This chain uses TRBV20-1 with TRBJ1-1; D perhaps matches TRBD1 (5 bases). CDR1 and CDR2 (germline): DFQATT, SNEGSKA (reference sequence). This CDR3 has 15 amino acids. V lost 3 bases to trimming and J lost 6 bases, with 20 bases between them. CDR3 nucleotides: TGCAGTGCTAGTCTAAGTCGGCAGGGCCGGGCTGAAGCTTTCTTT. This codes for CSASLSRQGRAEAFF.

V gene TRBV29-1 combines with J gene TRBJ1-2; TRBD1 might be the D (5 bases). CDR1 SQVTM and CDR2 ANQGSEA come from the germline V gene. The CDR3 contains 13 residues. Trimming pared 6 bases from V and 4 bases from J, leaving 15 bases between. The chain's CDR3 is CSVNPGFGYGYTF. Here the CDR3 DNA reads TGCAGCGTGAACCCAGGGTTCGGCTATGGCTACACCTTC. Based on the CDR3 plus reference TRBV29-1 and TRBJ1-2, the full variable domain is SAVISQKPSRDICQRGTSLTIQCQVDSQVTMMFWYRQQPGQSLTLIATANQGSEATYESGFVIDKFPISRPNLTFSTLTVSNMSPEDSSIYLCSVNPGFGYGYTFGSGTRLTVV.